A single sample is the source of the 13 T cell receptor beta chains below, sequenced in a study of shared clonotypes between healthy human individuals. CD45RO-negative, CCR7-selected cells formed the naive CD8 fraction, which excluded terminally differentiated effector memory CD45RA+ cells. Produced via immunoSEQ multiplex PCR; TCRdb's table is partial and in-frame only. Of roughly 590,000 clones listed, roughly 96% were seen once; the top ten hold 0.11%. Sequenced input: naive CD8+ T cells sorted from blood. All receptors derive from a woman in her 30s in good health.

The CDR3 sequence: CASSQGTESYEQYF. For the CDR3, the DNA is TGTGCCAGCAGCCAGGGAACGGAGTCCTACGAGCAGTACTTC. This chain links TRBV2 with TRBJ2-5, with D possibly matching TRBD1 (5 bases). Matching the DNA end better, TRBJ2-7 makes the J call doubtful. This CDR3 contains 14 residues. Germline lookup yields CDR1 SNHLY and CDR2 FYNNEI.

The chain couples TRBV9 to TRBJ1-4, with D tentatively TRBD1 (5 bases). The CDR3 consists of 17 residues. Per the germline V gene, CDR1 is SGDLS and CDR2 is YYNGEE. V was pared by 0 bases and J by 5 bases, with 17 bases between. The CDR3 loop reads CASSVAGGNSPNEKLFF. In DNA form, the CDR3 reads TGTGCCAGCAGCGTAGCGGGGGGGAATTCGCCGAATGAAAAACTGTTTTTT.

CDR3 in amino acids: CASSFAGTVYEQYF. The CDR3, as DNA: TGTGCCAGCAGCTTCGCCGGGACCGTCTACGAGCAGTACTTC. This chain connects TRBV7-8 to TRBJ2-7; D is possibly TRBD1 or TRBD2 (5 bases each). This CDR3 comprises 14 residues. V shed 3 bases and J shed 3 bases, with 12 bases lying between them. Germline CDR1 reads SGHVS; CDR2 reads FQNEAQ.

The CDR3 DNA follows: TGTGCCAGCAGAGATCCGAGGGTAGTCGTCTCCTACGAGCAGTACTTC. Its protein is CASRDPRVVVSYEQYF. This chain uses TRBV7-7 with TRBJ2-7, with D maybe TRBD2 (5 bases). Trimming shortened V by 6 bases and J by 0 bases, and 18 bases separated the two germline ends. CDR3 length: 16 amino acids. CDR1 and CDR2 from the germline V gene are SSHAT and FNYEAQ (reference sequence).

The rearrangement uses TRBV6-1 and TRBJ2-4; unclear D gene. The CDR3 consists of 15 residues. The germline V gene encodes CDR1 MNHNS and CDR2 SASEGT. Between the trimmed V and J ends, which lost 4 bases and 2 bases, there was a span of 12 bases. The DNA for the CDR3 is TGTGCCAGCAGTGTTAGGGCGCTGACCAAAAACATTCAGTACTTC. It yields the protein CASSVRALTKNIQYF.

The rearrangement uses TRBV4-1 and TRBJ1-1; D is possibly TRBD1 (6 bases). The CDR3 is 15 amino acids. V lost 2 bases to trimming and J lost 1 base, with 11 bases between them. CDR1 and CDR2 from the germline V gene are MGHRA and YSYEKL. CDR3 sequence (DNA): TGCGCCAGCAGCCAATCTCGGGGGGCGAACACTGAAGCTTTCTTT. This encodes CASSQSRGANTEAFF.

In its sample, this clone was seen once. The CDR3 spells CASRATDTQYF. In nucleotides, the CDR3 is TGTGCCAGTAGGGCCACAGATACGCAGTATTTT. The chain employs TRBV19 and TRBJ2-3; the D is unclear. The CDR3 is made up of 11 amino acids. The V gene's germline CDR1 is LNHDA and CDR2 SQIVND (reference sequence). The V end was cut by 6 bases, the J end by 2 bases, with 3 bases between.

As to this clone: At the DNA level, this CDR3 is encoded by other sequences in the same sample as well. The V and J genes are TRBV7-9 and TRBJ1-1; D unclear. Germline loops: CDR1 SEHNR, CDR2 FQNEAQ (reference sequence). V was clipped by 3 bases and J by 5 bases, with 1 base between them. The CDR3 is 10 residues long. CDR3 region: CASSFTEAFF. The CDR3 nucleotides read TGTGCCAGCAGCTTTACTGAAGCTTTCTTT. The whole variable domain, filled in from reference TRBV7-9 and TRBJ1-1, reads DTGVSQNPRHKITKRGQNVTFRCDPISEHNRLYWYRQTLGQGPEFLTYFQNEAQLEKSRLLSDRFSAERPKGSFSTLEIQRTEQGDSAMYLCASSFTEAFFGQGTRLTVV.

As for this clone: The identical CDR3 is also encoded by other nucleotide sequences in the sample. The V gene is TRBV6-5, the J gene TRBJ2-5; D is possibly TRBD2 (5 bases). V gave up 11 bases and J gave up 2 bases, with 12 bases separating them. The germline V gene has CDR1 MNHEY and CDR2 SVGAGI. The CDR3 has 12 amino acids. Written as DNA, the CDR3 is TGTGCCTCCAGAGGGCAGCAAGAGACCCAGTACTTC. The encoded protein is CASRGQQETQYF.

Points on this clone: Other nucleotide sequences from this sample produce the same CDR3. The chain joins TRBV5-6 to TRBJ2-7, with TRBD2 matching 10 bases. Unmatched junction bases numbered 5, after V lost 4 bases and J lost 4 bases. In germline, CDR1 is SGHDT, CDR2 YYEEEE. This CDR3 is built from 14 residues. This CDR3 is CASSAGLATYEQYF. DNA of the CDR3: TGTGCCAGCAGCGCGGGACTAGCGACATACGAGCAGTACTTC.

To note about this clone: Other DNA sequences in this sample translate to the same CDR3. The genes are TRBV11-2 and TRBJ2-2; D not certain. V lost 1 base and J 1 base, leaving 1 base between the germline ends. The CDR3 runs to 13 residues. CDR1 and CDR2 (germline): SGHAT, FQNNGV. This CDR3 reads CASSLVNTGELFF. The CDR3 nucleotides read TGTGCCAGCAGCTTAGTGAACACCGGGGAGCTGTTTTTT. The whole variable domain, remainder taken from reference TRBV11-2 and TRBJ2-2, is EAGVAQSPRYKIIEKRQSVAFWCNPISGHATLYWYQQILGQGPKLLIQFQNNGVVDDSQLPKDRFSAERLKGVDSTLKIQPAKLEDSAVYLCASSLVNTGELFFGEGSRLTVL.

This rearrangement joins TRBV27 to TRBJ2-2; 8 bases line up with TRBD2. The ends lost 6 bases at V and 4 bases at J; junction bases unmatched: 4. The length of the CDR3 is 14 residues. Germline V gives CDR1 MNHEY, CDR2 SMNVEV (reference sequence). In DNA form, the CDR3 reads TGTGCCAGCAGCGCGGGAGGACCCACCGGGGAGCTGTTTTTT. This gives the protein CASSAGGPTGELFF.

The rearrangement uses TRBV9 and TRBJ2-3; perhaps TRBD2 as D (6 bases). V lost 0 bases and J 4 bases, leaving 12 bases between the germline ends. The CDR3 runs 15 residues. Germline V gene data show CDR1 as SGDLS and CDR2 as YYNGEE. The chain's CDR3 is CASSVADGGADTQYF. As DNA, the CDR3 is TGTGCCAGCAGCGTAGCCGACGGAGGGGCAGATACGCAGTATTTT.